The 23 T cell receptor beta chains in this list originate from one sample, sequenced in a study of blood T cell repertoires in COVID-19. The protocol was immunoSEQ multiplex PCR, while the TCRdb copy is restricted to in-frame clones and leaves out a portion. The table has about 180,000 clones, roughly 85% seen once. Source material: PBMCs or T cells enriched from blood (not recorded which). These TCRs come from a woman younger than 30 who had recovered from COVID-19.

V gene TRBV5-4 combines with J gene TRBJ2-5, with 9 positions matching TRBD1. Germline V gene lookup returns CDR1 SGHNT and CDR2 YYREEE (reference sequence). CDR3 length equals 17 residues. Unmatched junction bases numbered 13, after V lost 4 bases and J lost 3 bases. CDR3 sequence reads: CASSPGTGKHYEETQYF. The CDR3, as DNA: TGTGCCAGCAGCCCCGGGACAGGGAAGCATTACGAAGAGACCCAGTACTTC.

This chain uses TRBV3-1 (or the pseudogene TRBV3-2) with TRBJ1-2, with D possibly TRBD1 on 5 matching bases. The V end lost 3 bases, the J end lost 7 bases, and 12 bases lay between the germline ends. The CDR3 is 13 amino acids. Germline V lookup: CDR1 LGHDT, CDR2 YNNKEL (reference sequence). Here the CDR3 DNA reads TGTGCCAGCAGCCATAGTGAGGGACTTGGCTACACCTTC. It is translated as CASSHSEGLGYTF.

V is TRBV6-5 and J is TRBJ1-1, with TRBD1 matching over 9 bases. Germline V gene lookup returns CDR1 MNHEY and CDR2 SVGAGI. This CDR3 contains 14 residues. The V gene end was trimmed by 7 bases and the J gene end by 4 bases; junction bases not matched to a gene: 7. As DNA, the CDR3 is TGTGCCAGCAAAAGACAGGGGGTGGGCACTGAAGCTTTCTTT. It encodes CASKRQGVGTEAFF.

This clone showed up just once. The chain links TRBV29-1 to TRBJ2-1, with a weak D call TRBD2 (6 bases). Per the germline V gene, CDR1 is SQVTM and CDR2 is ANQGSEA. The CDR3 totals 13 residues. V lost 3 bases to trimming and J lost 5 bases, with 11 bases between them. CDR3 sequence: CSVERGEDNEQFF. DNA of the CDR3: TGCAGCGTTGAGCGGGGAGAAGACAATGAGCAGTTCTTC.

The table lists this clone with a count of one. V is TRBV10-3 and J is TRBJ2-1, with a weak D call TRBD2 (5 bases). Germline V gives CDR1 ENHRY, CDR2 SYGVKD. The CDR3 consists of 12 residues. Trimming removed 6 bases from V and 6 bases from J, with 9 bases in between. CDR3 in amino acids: CAIRPGFNEQFF. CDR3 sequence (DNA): TGTGCCATCAGGCCGGGGTTCAATGAGCAGTTCTTC.

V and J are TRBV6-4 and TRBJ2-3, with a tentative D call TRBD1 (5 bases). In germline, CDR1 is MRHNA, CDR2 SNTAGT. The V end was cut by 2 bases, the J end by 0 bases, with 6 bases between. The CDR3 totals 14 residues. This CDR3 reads CASSDGASTDTQYF. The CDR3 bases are TGTGCCAGCAGTGACGGGGCAAGCACAGATACGCAGTATTTT.

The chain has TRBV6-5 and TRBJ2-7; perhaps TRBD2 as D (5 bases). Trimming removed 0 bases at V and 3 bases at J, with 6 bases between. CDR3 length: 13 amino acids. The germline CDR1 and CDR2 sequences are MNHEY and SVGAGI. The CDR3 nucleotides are TGTGCCAGCAGTTACTCTGAGGGCTACGAGCAGTACTTC. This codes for CASSYSEGYEQYF.

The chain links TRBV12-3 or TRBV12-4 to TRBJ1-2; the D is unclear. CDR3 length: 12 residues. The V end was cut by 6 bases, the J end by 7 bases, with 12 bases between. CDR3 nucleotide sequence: TGTGCCAGCAGCGGGATAGCCGTTGGCTACACCTTC. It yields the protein CASSGIAVGYTF.

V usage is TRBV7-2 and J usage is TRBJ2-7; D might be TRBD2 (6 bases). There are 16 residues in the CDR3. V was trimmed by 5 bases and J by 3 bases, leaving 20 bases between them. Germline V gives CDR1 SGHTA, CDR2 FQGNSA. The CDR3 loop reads CASSLQWGEPNYEQYF. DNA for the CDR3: TGTGCCAGCAGCCTGCAGTGGGGGGAACCGAACTACGAGCAGTACTTC. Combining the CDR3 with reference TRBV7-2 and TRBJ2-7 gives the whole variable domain GAGVSQSPSNKVTEKGKDVELRCDPISGHTALYWYRQSLGQGLEFLIYFQGNSAPDKSGLPSDRFSAERTGGSVSTLTIQRTQQEDSAVYLCASSLQWGEPNYEQYFGPGTRLTVT.

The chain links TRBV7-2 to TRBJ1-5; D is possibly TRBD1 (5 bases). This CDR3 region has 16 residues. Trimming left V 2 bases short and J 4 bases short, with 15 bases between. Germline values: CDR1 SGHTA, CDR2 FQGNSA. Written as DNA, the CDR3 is TGTGCCAGCAGCTTATACTGGGTGGGGGGGAATCAGCCCCAGCATTTT. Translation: CASSLYWVGGNQPQHF.

CDR3 sequence reads: CASSFSEGNIQYF. Written as DNA, the CDR3 is TGTGCCAGCAGCTTTTCTGAGGGAAACATTCAGTACTTC. The rearrangement links TRBV7-2 to TRBJ2-4, with a tentative D call TRBD2 (5 bases). Trimming removed 3 bases from V and 6 bases from J, with 9 bases in between. This CDR3 contains 13 residues. From germline, CDR1 is SGHTA and CDR2 FQGNSA.

CDR3 DNA: TGTGCCAGCAGTACCGACGACAGGGTTGGCTATGGCTACACCTTC. As protein: CASSTDDRVGYGYTF. The V and J genes are TRBV2 and TRBJ1-2; 7 bases are shared with TRBD1. The trim removed 5 bases at V and 4 bases at J, leaving 10 bases unmatched. The CDR3 length is 15 residues. The germline gives CDR1 SNHLY, CDR2 FYNNEI.

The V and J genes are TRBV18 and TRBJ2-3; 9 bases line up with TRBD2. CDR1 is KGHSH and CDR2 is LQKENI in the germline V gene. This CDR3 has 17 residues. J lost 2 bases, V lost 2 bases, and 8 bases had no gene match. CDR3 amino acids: CASSPRDLAGYTDTQYF. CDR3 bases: TGTGCCAGCTCACCAAGGGATCTAGCGGGGTACACAGATACGCAGTATTTT. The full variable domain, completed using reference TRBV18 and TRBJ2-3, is NAGVMQNPRHLVRRRGQEARLRCSPMKGHSHVYWYRQLPEEGLKFMVYLQKENIIDESGMPKERFSAEFPKEGPSILRIQQVVRGDSAAYFCASSPRDLAGYTDTQYFGPGTRLTVL.

In DNA form, the CDR3 reads TGTGCCACACTAACCGACAGGGAATCGAGCGAGCAGTACTTC. Translation gives CATLTDRESSEQYF. V gene TRBV28 combines with J gene TRBJ2-7, with 7 positions matching TRBD1. The V gene end was trimmed by 10 bases and the J gene end by 6 bases; junction bases not matched to a gene: 15. From germline, CDR1 is MDHEN and CDR2 SYDVKM. The CDR3 length is 14 residues.

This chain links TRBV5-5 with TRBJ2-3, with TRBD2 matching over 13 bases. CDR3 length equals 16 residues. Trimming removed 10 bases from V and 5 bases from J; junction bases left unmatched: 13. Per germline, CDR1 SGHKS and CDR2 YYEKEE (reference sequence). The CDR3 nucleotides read TGTGCCGGAGGGAGCGGACTAGCGGGAGTAAGAGATACGCAGTATTTT. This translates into CAGGSGLAGVRDTQYF.

The CDR3 here is CASSNRYEQYF. The DNA of the CDR3 is TGTGCCAGCAGCAACAGGTACGAGCAGTACTTC. This chain joins TRBV7-2 and TRBJ2-7; D might be TRBD1 (5 bases). The CDR3 extends over 11 amino acids. Trimming pared 5 bases from V and 4 bases from J, leaving 6 bases between. CDR1 SGHTA and CDR2 FQGNSA come from the germline V gene.

In DNA, the CDR3 is TGTGCCAGCAGCCAAGACTACTCTGGGGCCAACGTCCTGACTTTC. Protein sequence: CASSQDYSGANVLTF. The chain links TRBV3-1 (or the pseudogene TRBV3-2) to TRBJ2-6; D gene uncertain. Germline-derived CDR1 and CDR2 are LGHDT and YNNKEL (reference sequence). V lost 0 bases and J 0 bases, leaving 3 bases between the germline ends. CDR3 length equals 15 residues.

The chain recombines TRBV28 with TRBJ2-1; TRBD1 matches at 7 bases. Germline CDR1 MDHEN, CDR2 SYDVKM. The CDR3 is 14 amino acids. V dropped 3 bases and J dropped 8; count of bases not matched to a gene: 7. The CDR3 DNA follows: TGTGCCAGCAGTTTGGGGAGTACAGGGGATGAGCAGTTCTTC. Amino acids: CASSLGSTGDEQFF.

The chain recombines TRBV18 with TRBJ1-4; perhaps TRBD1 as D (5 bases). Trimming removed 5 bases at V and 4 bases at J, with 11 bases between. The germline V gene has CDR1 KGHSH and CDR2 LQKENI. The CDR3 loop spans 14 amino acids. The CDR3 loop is CASSTDRNNEKLFF. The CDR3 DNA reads TGTGCCAGCTCAACTGACAGAAATAATGAAAAACTGTTTTTT.

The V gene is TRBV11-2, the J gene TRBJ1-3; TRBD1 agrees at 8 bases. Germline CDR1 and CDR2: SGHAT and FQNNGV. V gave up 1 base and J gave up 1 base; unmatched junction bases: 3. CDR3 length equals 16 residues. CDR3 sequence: CASSLGTGKSGNTIYF. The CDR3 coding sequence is TGTGCCAGCAGCTTAGGGACAGGGAAATCTGGAAACACCATATATTTT.

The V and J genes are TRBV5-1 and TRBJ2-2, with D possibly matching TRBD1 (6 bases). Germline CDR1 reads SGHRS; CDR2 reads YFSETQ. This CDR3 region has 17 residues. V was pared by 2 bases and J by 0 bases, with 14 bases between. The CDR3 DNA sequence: TGCGCCAGCAGCTTTACTATCGGGACACCGAACACCGGGGAGCTGTTTTTT. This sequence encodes CASSFTIGTPNTGELFF.

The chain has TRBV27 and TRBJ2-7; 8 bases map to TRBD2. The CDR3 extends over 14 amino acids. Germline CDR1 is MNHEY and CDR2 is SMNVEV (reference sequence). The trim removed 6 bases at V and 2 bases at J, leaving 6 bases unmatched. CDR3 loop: CASRLTSGTYEQYF. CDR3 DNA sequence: TGTGCCAGCAGGCTCACTAGCGGCACCTACGAGCAGTACTTC.

CDR3 nucleotides: TGTGCCAGCAGCCAAAACCCGACAGGGGTTAAATACCAGGGGCAGTACTTC. The encoded protein is CASSQNPTGVKYQGQYF. V usage is TRBV6-2 or TRBV6-3 and J usage is TRBJ2-7; 8 nucleotides align to TRBD1. The CDR3 has 17 amino acids. Germline V gene lookup returns CDR1 MNHEY and CDR2 SVGEGT. V shed 6 bases, J shed 9 bases, and the junction held 22 bases outside the gene matches.